Listed below are T cell receptor beta chains from one sample, sequenced in a study of regulatory T cells in long-lasting Graves disease. MiXCR, applied by TCRdb to the multiplex PCR reads, yields one record per CDR3 protein. Counted here are 400,000 to 600,000 distinct CDR3 sequences, roughly 21% occurring once; the ten biggest clones make up less than 9%. The source material was peripheral blood mononuclear cells (PBMCs), sampled when the disease was refractory, from a patient treated with antithyroid drugs. These receptors all stem from a female donor with Graves disease. CDR3s include the opening cysteine and the closing phenylalanine or tryptophan. The D gene is left open where the match is weak. Not every row has a clone size; where given, it reads once, few, many or a size class.

V gene	CDR3 length	D gene	J gene	clone size	CDR3 DNA	CDR3 protein
TRBV27	15	-	TRBJ2-7	many	TGTGCCAGCAGTACCATTGGGCTAGCGCGGAACGAGCAGTACTTC	CASSTIGLARNEQYF
TRBV7-9	17	-	TRBJ2-7	few	TGTGCCAGCAGCTTGGGGGGGCACGGGAGAGTCACCTACGAGCAGTACTTC	CASSLGGHGRVTYEQYF
TRBV28	15	TRBD1	TRBJ1-5	many	TGTGCCAGCAGTTTTGAGACAGGGGGGTATCAGCCCCAGCATTTT	CASSFETGGYQPQHF
TRBV25-1	14	TRBD1	TRBJ2-7	-	TGTGCCAGCAGTCCGGGACAGGGGGTTCTCGAGCAGTACTTC	CASSPGQGVLEQYF
TRBV28	17	TRBD1	TRBJ2-2	few	TGTGCCAGCAGACGATCCGGGACAGGGTCTGCAACCGGGGAGCTGTTTTTT	CASRRSGTGSATGELFF
TRBV29-1	12	TRBD1	TRBJ1-1	-	TGCAGCGTTGGACAGGGTTGGACTGAAGCTTTCTTT	CSVGQGWTEAFF
TRBV6-1	16	TRBD2	TRBJ2-7	few	TGTGCCAGCACGCACCTATCTAGCGGGGGGCGCTACGAGCAGTACTTC	CASTHLSSGGRYEQYF
TRBV6-5	14	TRBD1	TRBJ2-2	many	TGTGCCAGCAGTTGGACAGGGATCGACGGGGAGCTGTTTTTT	CASSWTGIDGELFF
TRBV6-2/TRBV6-3	14	-	TRBJ2-2	-	TGTGCCAGCAGTTACGAGGGGTGGACCGGGGAGCTGTTTTTT	CASSYEGWTGELFF
TRBV3-1	14	-	TRBJ2-7	-	TGTGCCAGCAGCCAAGAAGGCGGTAGCTACGAGCAGTACTTC	CASSQEGGSYEQYF
TRBV6-1	17	-	TRBJ1-5	-	TGTGCCAGCAACCAATTCCCCCGGACAGACTTCAATCAGCCCCAGCATTTT	CASNQFPRTDFNQPQHF
TRBV12-3/TRBV12-4	16	TRBD2	TRBJ2-7	many	TGTGCCAGCAGTTACCCCCTCGGGGCGGGAGCCCACGAGCAGTACTTC	CASSYPLGAGAHEQYF
TRBV3-1	13	-	TRBJ2-2	few	TGTGCCAGCAGCCAATTTATCTCCGGGGAGCTGTTTTTT	CASSQFISGELFF
TRBV16	15	TRBD1	TRBJ2-7	many	TGTGCCAGCAGCCACCCGGGACAGGGGGCCTACGAGCAGTACTTC	CASSHPGQGAYEQYF
TRBV7-9	16	TRBD2	TRBJ2-3	-	TGTGCCAGCAGCTTCGGACTAGCGGGGGGGCAAGATACGCAGTATTTT	CASSFGLAGGQDTQYF
TRBV6-5	16	TRBD1	TRBJ1-2	many	TGTGCCAGCAGTTACGGGACAGGGGCCGGGAACTATGGCTACACCTTC	CASSYGTGAGNYGYTF
TRBV27	15	TRBD2	TRBJ2-5	few	TGTGCCAGCAGGCCCACTAGCGGGATAGGAAAGACCCAGTACTTC	CASRPTSGIGKTQYF
TRBV12-5	14	TRBD1	TRBJ1-5	many	TGTGCTAGTGCCGGGGGACAGCTTAATCAGCCCCAGCATTTT	CASAGGQLNQPQHF
TRBV28	17	-	TRBJ2-2	-	TGTGCCAGCAGTCCAGCCGACAGTTCAGAAGGATCCGGGGAGCTGTTTTTT	CASSPADSSEGSGELFF
TRBV12-3/TRBV12-4	13	-	TRBJ1-2	many	TGTGCCAGCAGTTTTCGGTCGGCCTATGGCTACACCTTC	CASSFRSAYGYTF
TRBV7-9	16	TRBD2	TRBJ2-7	-	TGTGCCAGCAGCTTAAGTCCCCTAGCGGGGTCCTACGAGCAGTACTTC	CASSLSPLAGSYEQYF
TRBV5-1	13	-	TRBJ1-1	many	TGCGCCAGCAGCTTGGCGTCTGGGACTGAAGCTTTCTTT	CASSLASGTEAFF
TRBV5-1	15	TRBD1	TRBJ2-3	-	TGCGCCAGCAGCTTGGCCAGGGGGAGAACAGATACGCAGTATTTT	CASSLARGRTDTQYF
TRBV20-1	15	TRBD1	TRBJ2-1	-	TGCAGTGCTCGGCCGACGACAGGGGGTCGTAATGAGCAGTTCTTC	CSARPTTGGRNEQFF
TRBV5-6	16	TRBD1	TRBJ1-1	-	TGTGCCAGCAGCAGATGGGGACAGGCGGTGAACACTGAAGCTTTCTTT	CASSRWGQAVNTEAFF
TRBV20-1	15	TRBD1	TRBJ1-3	-	TGCAGTGCTAGAGCGGAACAGGGGGCTGGAAACACCATATATTTT	CSARAEQGAGNTIYF
TRBV2	14	-	TRBJ1-2	many	TGTGCCAGCAGTGAATTGGGGATTGACTATGGCTACACCTTC	CASSELGIDYGYTF